This entry describes one T cell receptor beta chain. Clones were sequenced by immunoSEQ multiplex PCR, and TCRdb holds only the in-frame ones, with some missing. The profile covers fewer than 85,000 clones, with around 87% appearing a single time and 30% to 35% taken by the ten largest. There are 13 residues in the CDR3. Trimming took 3 bases from V and 1 from J, leaving 6 bases between them. Germline values: CDR1 MNHEY, CDR2 SVGEGT. This sample was included in a study of T cell responses to AZD1222 COVID-19 vaccine. This TCR was recovered from an adult in good health. The gene calls are TRBV6-2 or TRBV6-3 and TRBJ2-5; D not certain. The sample was peripheral blood, taken on day 0 of AZD1222 vaccination. CDR3 sequence: CASSYLGQETQYF. CDR3 nucleotide sequence: TGTGCCAGCAGTTATTTGGGCCAAGAGACCCAGTACTTC.